The clone carrying this T cell receptor (beta chain) was detected only a few times. Its target is unknown. Researchers ran the PCR with 60 Vbeta and 13 Jbeta primers. The data were produced by immunoSEQ multiplex PCR, yet TCRdb's version contains in-frame clones alone and is incomplete. The sample holds approximately 88,000 clones; 60% to 80% are singletons and the top ten take approximately 3%. The entry originates in a study of cytomegalovirus exposure and HLA in healthy donors. Study-level information: Of the donors genotyped, several hundred in all, around 77% fell in the Caucasian-associated ancestry cluster.

Findings and limits, study-wide: Sequencing depth roughly uniform across donors was assumed in presence/absence analyses. TRBV6-2, TRBV6-3 and some other V segments were unresolvable in 87-base-pair reads.

Germline CDR1 SGHRS, CDR2 YFSETQ. The V end was cut by 4 bases, the J end by 3 bases, with 16 bases between. The CDR3 is 15 residues long. This TCR came from a man aged 60 to 75 in good health and CMV-seronegative. The chain couples TRBV5-1 to TRBJ1-1; D is perhaps TRBD1 (6 bases). Sequences were obtained from PBMCs. CDR3 sequence (DNA): TGCGCCAGCAGCGCCGGACAGTCAGGGGACACTGAAGCTTTCTTT. It codes for CASSAGQSGDTEAFF.